One sample yielded the 10 T cell receptor beta chains listed below, sequenced in a study of T cells expressing NK-cell markers. Following a re-call of the 5' RACE reads, TCRdb has one entry per CDR3 protein and lacks DNA. The sample's table shows 400,000 or so distinct CDR3 sequences. The specimen sequenced was blood T cells: a sorted CD56 or NKG2C T cell subset, CD4+ or CD8+ T cells, or bulk PBMC T cells (not recorded which). These receptors all stem from a woman aged 45-60 years in good health.

The chain has TRBV5-1 and TRBJ2-7. CDR3 length: 15 amino acids. Germline assignment: CDR1 SGHRS and CDR2 YFSETQ. The CDR3 here is CASSFVTGGSYEQYF.

J is TRBJ1-2 and V is TRBV20-1; TCRdb returns TRBD1, unconfirmable since there is no DNA. Germline CDR1 reads DFQATT; CDR2 reads SNEGSKA (reference sequence). This CDR3 contains 12 residues. CDR3 in amino acids: CSATDSFYGYTF.

The chain recombines TRBV20-1 with TRBJ2-1; TCRdb proposes TRBD2, but this gene call is untestable without DNA. Looked up from germline, CDR1 is DFQATT and CDR2 is SNEGSKA (reference sequence). This CDR3 is built from 16 residues. The CDR3 reads CSARNNSGSSYNEQFF.

The chain carries TRBV28 and TRBJ2-6; no DNA is available, so the TRBD2 call from TCRdb remains unchecked. The germline V gene has CDR1 MDHEN and CDR2 SYDVKM. The CDR3 extends over 16 amino acids. The chain's CDR3 is CASSKAGGSGANVLTF.

V and J are TRBV24-1 and TRBJ2-2; TCRdb calls TRBD2, which cannot be checked without DNA. This CDR3 spans 16 amino acids. Per the germline V gene, CDR1 is KGHDR and CDR2 is SFDVKD. Here the CDR3 reads CATSDFYRGSSRELFF.

The chain is built from TRBV19 and TRBJ2-1; the TCRdb D gene call, TRBD2, has no DNA to confirm it. CDR3 length equals 15 residues. Germline V gene lookup returns CDR1 LNHDA and CDR2 SQIVND (reference sequence). The CDR3 loop reads CASRSQAGPRGEQFF.

The rearrangement links TRBV12-3 or TRBV12-4 to TRBJ2-3; the TRBD2 assignment by TCRdb is unverifiable without DNA. This CDR3 has 15 residues. The CDR3: CASSHSSFVTDTQYF.

The gene calls are TRBV7-2 and TRBJ1-1; the D gene TCRdb calls, TRBD1, cannot be checked with no DNA. Germline lookup yields CDR1 SGHTA and CDR2 FQGNSA. The CDR3 runs to 14 residues. This chain's CDR3 is CASSLFRGTPEAFF.

This chain links TRBV20-1 with TRBJ2-6; TCRdb lists TRBD2, though no DNA is available to test this call. The CDR3 consists of 16 residues. Germline V gene sequence: CDR1 DFQATT, CDR2 SNEGSKA (reference sequence). This CDR3 is CSASPVGRAGANVLTF.

V gene TRBV14 combines with J gene TRBJ2-1. This CDR3 spans 15 amino acids. From germline, CDR1 is SGHDN and CDR2 FVKESK. CDR3 amino acids: CASSQDLARYNEQFF.